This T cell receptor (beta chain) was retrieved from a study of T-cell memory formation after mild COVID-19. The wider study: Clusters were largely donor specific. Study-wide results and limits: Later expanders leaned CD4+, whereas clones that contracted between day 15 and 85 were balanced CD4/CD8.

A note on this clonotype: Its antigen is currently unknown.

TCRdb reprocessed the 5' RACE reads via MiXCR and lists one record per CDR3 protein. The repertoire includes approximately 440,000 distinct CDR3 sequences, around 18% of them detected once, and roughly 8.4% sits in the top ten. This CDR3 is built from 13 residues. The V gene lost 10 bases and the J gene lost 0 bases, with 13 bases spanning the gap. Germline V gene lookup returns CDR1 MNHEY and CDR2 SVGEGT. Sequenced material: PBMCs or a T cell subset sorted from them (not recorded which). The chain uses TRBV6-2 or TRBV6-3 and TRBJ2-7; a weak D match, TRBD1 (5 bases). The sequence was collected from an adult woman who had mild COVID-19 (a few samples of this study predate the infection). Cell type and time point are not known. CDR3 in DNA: TGTGCCACCGATGACAGCACCTCCTACGAGCAGTACTTC. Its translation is CATDDSTSYEQYF.